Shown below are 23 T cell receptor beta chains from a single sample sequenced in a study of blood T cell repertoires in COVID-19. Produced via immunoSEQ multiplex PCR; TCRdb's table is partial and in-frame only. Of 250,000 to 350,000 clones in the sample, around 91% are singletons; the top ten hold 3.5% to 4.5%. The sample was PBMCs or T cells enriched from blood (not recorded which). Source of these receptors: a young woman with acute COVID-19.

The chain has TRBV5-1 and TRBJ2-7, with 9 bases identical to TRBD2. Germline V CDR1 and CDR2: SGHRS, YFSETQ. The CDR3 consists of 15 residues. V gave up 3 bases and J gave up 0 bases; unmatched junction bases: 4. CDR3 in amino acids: CASSSLAGPSYEQYF. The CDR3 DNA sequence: TGCGCCAGCAGCTCTCTAGCGGGGCCCTCCTACGAGCAGTACTTC.

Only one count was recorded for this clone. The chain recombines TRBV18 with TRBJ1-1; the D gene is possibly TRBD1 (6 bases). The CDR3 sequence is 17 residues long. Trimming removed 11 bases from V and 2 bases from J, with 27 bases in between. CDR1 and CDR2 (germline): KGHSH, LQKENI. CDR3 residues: CARRRGGRVGGNTEAFF. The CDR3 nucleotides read TGTGCCCGCCGGCGCGGGGGGCGGGTAGGGGGAAACACTGAAGCTTTCTTT.

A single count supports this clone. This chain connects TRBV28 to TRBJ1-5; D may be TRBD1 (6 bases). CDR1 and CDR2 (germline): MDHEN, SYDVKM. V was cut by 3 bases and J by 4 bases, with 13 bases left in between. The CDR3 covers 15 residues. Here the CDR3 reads CASSFHDRLNQPQHF. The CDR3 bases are TGTGCCAGCAGTTTCCACGACAGGCTTAATCAGCCCCAGCATTTT.

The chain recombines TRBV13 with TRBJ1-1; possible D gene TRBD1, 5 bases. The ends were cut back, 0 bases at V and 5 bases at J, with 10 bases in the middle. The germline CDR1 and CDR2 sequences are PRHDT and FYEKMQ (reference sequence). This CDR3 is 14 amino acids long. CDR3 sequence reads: CASSLGQGGTEAFF. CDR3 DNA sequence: TGTGCCAGCAGCTTAGGGCAGGGAGGAACTGAAGCTTTCTTT. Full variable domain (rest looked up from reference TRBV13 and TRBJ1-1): AAGVIQSPRHLIKEKRETATLKCYPIPRHDTVYWYQQGPGQDPQFLISFYEKMQSDKGSIPDRFSAQQFSDYHSELNMSSLELGDSALYFCASSLGQGGTEAFFGQGTRLTVV.

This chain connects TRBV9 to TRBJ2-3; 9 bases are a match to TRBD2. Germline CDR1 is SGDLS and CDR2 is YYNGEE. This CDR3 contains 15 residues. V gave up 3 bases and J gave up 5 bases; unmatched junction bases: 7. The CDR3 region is CASSASGTGGDTQYF. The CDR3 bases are TGTGCCAGCAGCGCTAGCGGGACTGGTGGAGATACGCAGTATTTT.

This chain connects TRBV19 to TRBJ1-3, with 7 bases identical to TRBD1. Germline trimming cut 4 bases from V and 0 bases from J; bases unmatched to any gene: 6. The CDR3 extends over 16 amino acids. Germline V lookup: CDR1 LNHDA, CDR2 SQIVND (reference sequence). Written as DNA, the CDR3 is TGTGCCAGTAGTACAGCGACAGGGATCTCTGGAAACACCATATATTTT. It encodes CASSTATGISGNTIYF.

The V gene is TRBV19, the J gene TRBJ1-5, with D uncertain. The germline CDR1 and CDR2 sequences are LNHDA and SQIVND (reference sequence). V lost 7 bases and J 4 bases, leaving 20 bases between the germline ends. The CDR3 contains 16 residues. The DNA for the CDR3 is TGTGCCAGTATTGGGCCAATTCGGAACAGAAATCAGCCCCAGCATTTT. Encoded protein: CASIGPIRNRNQPQHF.

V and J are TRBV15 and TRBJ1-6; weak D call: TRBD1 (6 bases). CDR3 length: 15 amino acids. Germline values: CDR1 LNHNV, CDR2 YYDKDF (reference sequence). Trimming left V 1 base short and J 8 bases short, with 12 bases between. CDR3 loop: CATSRAGAGDSPLHF. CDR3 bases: TGTGCCACCAGCAGAGCCGGGGCAGGGGATTCACCCCTCCACTTT.

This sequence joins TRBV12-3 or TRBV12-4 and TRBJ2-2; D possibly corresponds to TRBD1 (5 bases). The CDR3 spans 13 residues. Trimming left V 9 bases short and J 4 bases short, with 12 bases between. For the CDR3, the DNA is TGTGCCAGTAGGGGTGGGCGCACCGGGGAGCTGTTTTTT. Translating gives CASRGGRTGELFF.

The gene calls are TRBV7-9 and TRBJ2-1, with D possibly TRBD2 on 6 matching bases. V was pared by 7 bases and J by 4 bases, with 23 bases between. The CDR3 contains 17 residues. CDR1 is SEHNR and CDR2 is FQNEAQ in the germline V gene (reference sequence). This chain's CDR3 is CASTPIAGGGPYNEQFF. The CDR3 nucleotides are TGTGCCAGCACCCCGATAGCCGGGGGAGGCCCATACAATGAGCAGTTCTTC.

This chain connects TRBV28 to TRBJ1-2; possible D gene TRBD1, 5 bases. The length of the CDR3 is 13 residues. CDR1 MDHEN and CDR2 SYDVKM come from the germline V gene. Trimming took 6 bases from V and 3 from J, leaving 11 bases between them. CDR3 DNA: TGTGCCAGCAGCCAACAGGTGGACTATGGCTACACCTTC. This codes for CASSQQVDYGYTF.

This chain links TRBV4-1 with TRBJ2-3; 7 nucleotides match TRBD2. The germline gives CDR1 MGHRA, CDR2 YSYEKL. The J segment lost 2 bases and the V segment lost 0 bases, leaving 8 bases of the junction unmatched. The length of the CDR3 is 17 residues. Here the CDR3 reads CASSQDRRAGYTDTQYF. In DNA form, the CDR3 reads TGCGCCAGCAGCCAAGATCGGCGAGCGGGATACACAGATACGCAGTATTTT.

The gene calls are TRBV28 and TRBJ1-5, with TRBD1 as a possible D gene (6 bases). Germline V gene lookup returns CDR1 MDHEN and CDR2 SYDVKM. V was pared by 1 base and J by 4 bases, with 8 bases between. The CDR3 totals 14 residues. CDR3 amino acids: CASSLSGDNQPQHF. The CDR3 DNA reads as TGTGCCAGCAGTTTATCAGGGGATAATCAGCCCCAGCATTTT.

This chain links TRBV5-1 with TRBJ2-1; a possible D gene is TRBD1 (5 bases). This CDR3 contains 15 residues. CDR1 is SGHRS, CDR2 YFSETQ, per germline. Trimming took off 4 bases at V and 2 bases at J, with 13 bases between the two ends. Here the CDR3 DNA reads TGCGCCAGCAGCCCTCAGGGTAACACCTACAATGAGCAGTTCTTC. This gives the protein CASSPQGNTYNEQFF.

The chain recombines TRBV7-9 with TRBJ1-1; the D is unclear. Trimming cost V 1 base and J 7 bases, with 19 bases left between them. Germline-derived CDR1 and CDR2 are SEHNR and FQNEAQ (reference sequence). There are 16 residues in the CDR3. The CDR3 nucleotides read TGTGCCAGCAGCTTAGGTGCAGCGGCTATACCCATTGAAGCTTTCTTT. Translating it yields CASSLGAAAIPIEAFF.

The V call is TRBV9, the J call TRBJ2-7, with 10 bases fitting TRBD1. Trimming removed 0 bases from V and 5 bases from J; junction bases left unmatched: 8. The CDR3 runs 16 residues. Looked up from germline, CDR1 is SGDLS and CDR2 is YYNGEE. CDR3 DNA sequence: TGTGCCAGCAGCGTAGGGGGGACAGGGGCCGACCACGAGCAGTACTTC. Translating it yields CASSVGGTGADHEQYF.

The CDR3 DNA reads as TGTGCCAGCAGCTCCCGGACAGGTATGAACACTGAAGCTTTCTTT. Protein sequence: CASSSRTGMNTEAFF. The chain is built from TRBV7-8 and TRBJ1-1, with 7 bases identical to TRBD1. Trimming at V came to 4 bases and at J to 0 bases, leaving 5 bases not matched to a gene. The CDR3 is made up of 15 amino acids. Germline V lookup: CDR1 SGHVS, CDR2 FQNEAQ.

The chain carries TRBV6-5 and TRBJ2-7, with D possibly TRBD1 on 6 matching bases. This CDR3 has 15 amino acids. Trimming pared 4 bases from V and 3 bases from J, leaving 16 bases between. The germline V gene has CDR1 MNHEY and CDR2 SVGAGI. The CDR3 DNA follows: TGTGCCAGCAGTTTACAGGGTCGATTCGGCTACGAGCAGTACTTC. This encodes CASSLQGRFGYEQYF.

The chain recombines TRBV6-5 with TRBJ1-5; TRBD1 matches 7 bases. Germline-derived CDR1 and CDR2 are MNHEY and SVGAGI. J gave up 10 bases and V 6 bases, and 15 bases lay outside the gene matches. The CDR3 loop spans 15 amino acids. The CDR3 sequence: CASRTKDRTTEPQHF. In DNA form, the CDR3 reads TGTGCCAGCAGAACTAAGGACAGGACGACCGAACCCCAGCATTTT.

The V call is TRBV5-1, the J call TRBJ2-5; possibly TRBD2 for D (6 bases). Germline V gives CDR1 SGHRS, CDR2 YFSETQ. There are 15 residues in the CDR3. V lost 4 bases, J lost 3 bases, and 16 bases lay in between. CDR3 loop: CASSPPRGTEETQYF. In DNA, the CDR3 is TGCGCCAGCAGCCCGCCGCGGGGCACTGAAGAGACCCAGTACTTC.

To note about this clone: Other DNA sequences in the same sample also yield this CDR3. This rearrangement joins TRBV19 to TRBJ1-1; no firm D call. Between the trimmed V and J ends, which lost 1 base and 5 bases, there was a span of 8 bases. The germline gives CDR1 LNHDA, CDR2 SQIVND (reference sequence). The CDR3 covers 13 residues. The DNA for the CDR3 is TGTGCCAGTAGTATAGGCCGGGTTACTGAAGCTTTCTTT. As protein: CASSIGRVTEAFF.

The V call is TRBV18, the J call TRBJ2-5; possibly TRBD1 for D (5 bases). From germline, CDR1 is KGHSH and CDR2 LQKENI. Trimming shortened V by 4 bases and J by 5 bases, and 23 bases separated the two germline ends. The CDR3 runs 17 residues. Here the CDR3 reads CASSLVRRHTQEETQYF. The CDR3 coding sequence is TGTGCCAGCTCACTAGTCCGGCGACACACACAGGAGGAGACCCAGTACTTC.

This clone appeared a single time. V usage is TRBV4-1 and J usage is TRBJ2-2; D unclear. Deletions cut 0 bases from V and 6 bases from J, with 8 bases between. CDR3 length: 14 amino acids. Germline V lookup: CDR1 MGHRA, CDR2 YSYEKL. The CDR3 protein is CASSQDDIPGELFF. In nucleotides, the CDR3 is TGCGCCAGCAGCCAAGATGACATCCCCGGGGAGCTGTTTTTT.